This T cell receptor beta chain came from a study of tissue T cells after allogeneic stem cell transplantation. Points from the study as a whole: Few T cell clones were shared across patients, but motif clusters showed tissue-specific shared signatures.

Time point here: mouse harvest day 14 after allogeneic transplant. Each mouse received 10^7 T-cell-depleted marrow cells plus 10^6 splenic CD5+ T cells by tail vein. B6 (H2b) cells into BALB/c (H2d) mice; tissues taken at day 7 or 14. V was trimmed by 3 bases and J by 1 base, leaving 11 bases between them. The germline V gene encodes CDR1 GKSSPN and CDR2 SITVG. The length of the CDR3 is 14 residues. By share, this clone counts as medium-sized (0.01 to 0.1%). Its antigen is not identified. Germline and genes here are mouse. The CDR3 goes on 1 residue after the read ends, and that part is filled in from the germline J gene. Profiling relied on immunoSEQ multiplex PCR, and the TCRdb table lists in-frame clones only, not all of them. Here the sample spans around 3,000 clones, under 60% being singletons.

The TCR was taken from a female BALB/c mouse given C57BL/6 T cells with graft-versus-host disease after an allogeneic hematopoietic cell transplant. The gene calls are TRBV31 and TRBJ2-4; D may be TRBD1 (5 bases). The sample taken for sequencing was lymph node tissue. Incomplete CDR3 DNA: TGTGCCTGGAGGCATAGGGGTGGTCAAAACACCTTGTAC. This codes for CAWRHRGGQNTLY. The whole CDR3 protein reads CAWRHRGGQNTLYF.